These 8 T cell receptor beta chains originate from one sample sequenced in a study of T-cell reconstitution after alpha-beta-depleted transplantation in children. For TCRbeta, the library was prepared with unique molecular identifiers. TCRdb ran MiXCR on the PCR reads and lists one entry per CDR3 protein. Among about 980,000 distinct CDR3 sequences, around 30% were seen once, and the ten largest hold roughly 31%. Sample: PBMCs, mostly from graft donor cells, taken 360 days after TCRalphabeta/CD19-depleted stem cell transplant. The receptors were sampled from a boy in the first two years of life who had a stem cell transplant for SCID, so the T cells may come from the graft donor.

This rearrangement joins TRBV29-1 to TRBJ2-2, with D tentatively TRBD2 (5 bases). The CDR3 is 11 residues long. Germline lookup yields CDR1 SQVTM and CDR2 ANQGSEA. V was cut by 7 bases and J by 6 bases, with 9 bases left in between. The CDR3 DNA sequence: TGCAGCGGCTCCGGGGCCGGGGAGCTGTTTTTT. This encodes CSGSGAGELFF.

V is TRBV28 and J is TRBJ2-7; 7 nucleotides line up with TRBD1. Germline V gene data show CDR1 as MDHEN and CDR2 as SYDVKM. After removal of 6 bases from V and 2 bases from J, the junction contained 7 bases not matched to a gene. This CDR3 is built from 14 residues. The CDR3 DNA reads as TGTGCCAGCAGCCCAGACAGGGTTCCCTACGAGCAGTACTTC. This translates into CASSPDRVPYEQYF.

This clonotype was counted only a few times. The chain has TRBV4-1 and TRBJ1-3; D is undetermined. Germline V CDR1 and CDR2: MGHRA, YSYEKL. This CDR3 has 17 amino acids. The germline V and J ends were trimmed by 0 bases and 0 bases, with 12 bases remaining between them. CDR3: CASSQDRESSSGNTIYF. CDR3 nucleotide sequence: TGCGCCAGCAGCCAAGATAGGGAGTCCTCCTCTGGAAACACCATATATTTT.

The chain couples TRBV20-1 to TRBJ1-2; D is ambiguous. This CDR3 is built from 13 residues. The germline CDR1 and CDR2 sequences are DFQATT and SNEGSKA (reference sequence). V lost 2 bases to trimming and J lost 4 bases, with 11 bases between them. CDR3: CSARKGPLYGYTF. CDR3 nucleotides: TGCAGTGCTAGAAAGGGTCCGCTCTATGGCTACACCTTC.

This sequence joins TRBV4-2 and TRBJ2-5, with 7 bases identical to TRBD1. J gave up 4 bases and V 0 bases, and 8 bases lay outside the gene matches. Germline values: CDR1 LGHNA, CDR2 YNFKEQ. This CDR3 has 16 amino acids. The CDR3 DNA follows: TGTGCCAGCAGCCAAGACGTACAGGGGAAAAGAGAGACCCAGTACTTC. It is translated as CASSQDVQGKRETQYF.

The rearrangement links TRBV11-3 to TRBJ2-1, with TRBD2 matching 9 bases. CDR1 is SGHNT, CDR2 YENEEA, per germline. V trimming: 1 base; J trimming: 4 bases; junction bases outside the gene matches: 23. This CDR3 contains 22 residues. The CDR3 DNA follows: TGTGCCAGCAGCTTAGTTTGGTGGCTAGCGGGACCTACGGGAGACGGGTACAATGAGCAGTTCTTC. This gives the protein CASSLVWWLAGPTGDGYNEQFF.

The rearrangement links TRBV3-1 to TRBJ2-7, with 7 bases fitting TRBD1. Germline values: CDR1 LGHDT, CDR2 YNNKEL (reference sequence). V trimming: 4 bases; J trimming: 7 bases; junction bases outside the gene matches: 7. CDR3 length: 13 residues. CDR3 nucleotides: TGTGCCAGCAGCCGAGACAGGGTGCGGGAGCAGTACTTC. Encoded protein: CASSRDRVREQYF.

This clonotype was recorded a few times. The V gene is TRBV2, the J gene TRBJ2-3, with 7 bases aligning to TRBD2. Germline-derived CDR1 and CDR2 are SNHLY and FYNNEI. Trimming removed 7 bases from V and 3 bases from J; junction bases left unmatched: 10. The CDR3 is 15 amino acids. The CDR3 DNA follows: TGTGCCAGCACGGGAGCGGGGAGGAGGACAGATACGCAGTATTTT. It is translated as CASTGAGRRTDTQYF. Full variable domain (rest looked up from reference TRBV2 and TRBJ2-3): EPEVTQTPSHQVTQMGQEVILRCVPISNHLYFYWYRQILGQKVEFLVSFYNNEISEKSEIFDDQFSVERPDGSNFTLKIRSTKLEDSAMYFCASTGAGRRTDTQYFGPGTRLTVL.